This entry lists 15 T cell receptor beta chains sequenced from one sample in a study of shared clonotypes between healthy human individuals. The data were produced by immunoSEQ multiplex PCR, yet TCRdb's version contains in-frame clones alone and is incomplete. The sample shows hundreds of thousands of clones, approximately 79% of them seen only once. Sequencing was done on a sample of memory CD4+ T cells sorted from blood. The subset: CD45RA-negative fraction. These receptors were taken from a woman between 25 and 40 years old in good health.

The CDR3 protein is CASRYRLAGFTDTQYF. Written as DNA, the CDR3 is TGTGCCAGCAGATACAGACTAGCGGGGTTCACAGATACGCAGTATTTT. The chain employs TRBV28 and TRBJ2-3; 11 bases are a match to TRBD2. The CDR3 has 16 residues. Germline CDR1 is MDHEN and CDR2 is SYDVKM. V lost 6 bases, J lost 2 bases, and 7 bases stayed unmatched.

The gene calls are TRBV6-5 and TRBJ2-3; TRBD2 aligns across 10 bases. Germline-derived CDR1 and CDR2 are MNHEY and SVGAGI. Trimming cost V 5 bases and J 4 bases; bases outside gene matches: 6. This CDR3 has 15 residues. In DNA form, the CDR3 reads TGTGCCAGCAGTCGCCTCAGCGGGAGGGCAGATACGCAGTATTTT. Protein product: CASSRLSGRADTQYF.

Only one count was recorded for this clone. V gene TRBV7-2 combines with J gene TRBJ2-7, with 11 bases matching TRBD1. CDR3 size: 15 residues. Unmatched junction bases numbered 6, after V lost 7 bases and J lost 1 base. Germline lookup yields CDR1 SGHTA and CDR2 FQGNSA. CDR3 in amino acids: CASNPGQGASYEQYF. The CDR3 coding sequence is TGTGCCAGCAACCCCGGACAGGGGGCATCCTACGAGCAGTACTTC. The complete variable domain, with remaining parts taken from reference TRBV7-2 and TRBJ2-7, reads GAGVSQSPSNKVTEKGKDVELRCDPISGHTALYWYRQSLGQGLEFLIYFQGNSAPDKSGLPSDRFSAERTGGSVSTLTIQRTQQEDSAVYLCASNPGQGASYEQYFGPGTRLTVT.

This chain connects TRBV29-1 to TRBJ2-5; TRBD1 matches 9 bases. Germline assignment: CDR1 SQVTM and CDR2 ANQGSEA. The CDR3 length is 13 residues. The J segment lost 5 bases and the V segment lost 3 bases, leaving 4 bases of the junction unmatched. CDR3 bases: TGCAGCGTTGAGGGACAGGGAGGCGAGACCCAGTACTTC. It encodes CSVEGQGGETQYF.

On this clone itself: A far larger clone is just one base off, so this is likely a read error. For the CDR3, the DNA is TGCGCCAGCAGCTGGGGACAGAACACTGAAGCTTTCTTT. Translation gives CASSWGQNTEAFF. J is TRBJ1-1 and V is TRBV5-1; D may be TRBD1 (6 bases). V was clipped by 3 bases and J by 1 base, with 7 bases between them. This CDR3 is built from 13 residues. Germline loops: CDR1 SGHRS, CDR2 YFSETQ.

This chain connects TRBV6-1 to TRBJ1-5; 7 positions match TRBD1. CDR1 is MNHNS and CDR2 is SASEGT in the germline V gene. The CDR3 contains 15 residues. Germline trimming cut 4 bases from V and 4 bases from J; bases unmatched to any gene: 7. The DNA for the CDR3 is TGTGCCAGCAGTGGACAGGGAGGTGGGAATCAGCCCCAGCATTTT. It is translated as CASSGQGGGNQPQHF.

This clone was seen at least ten times. The genes are TRBV11-3 and TRBJ2-7; either TRBD1 or TRBD2 may supply D (5 bases each). The CDR3 is 12 residues long. V lost 7 bases and J 4 bases, leaving 11 bases between the germline ends. The V gene's germline CDR1 is SGHNT and CDR2 YENEEA. CDR3 DNA sequence: TGTGCCAGCACGACGGGGCTTTACGAGCAGTACTTC. Its translation is CASTTGLYEQYF.

The J gene is TRBJ1-1, the V gene TRBV12-5; D gene ambiguous. Between the trimmed V and J ends, which lost 1 base and 6 bases, there was a span of 9 bases. The CDR3 covers 13 residues. CDR1 and CDR2 from the germline V gene are LGHNT and FRNRAP. The CDR3 reads CASGLDPGAEAFF. The CDR3 DNA is TGTGCTAGTGGTTTGGATCCGGGCGCTGAAGCTTTCTTT.

The V gene is TRBV6-1, the J gene TRBJ1-2; 8 nucleotides agree with TRBD1. V shed 8 bases and J 1 base; nucleotides not matched to a gene: 9. This CDR3 is 15 amino acids long. The V gene's germline CDR1 is MNHNS and CDR2 SASEGT. As DNA, the CDR3 is TGTGCCAGCCCTGGACAGGGAGGGAATAACTATGGCTACACCTTC. Translating gives CASPGQGGNNYGYTF.

The gene calls are TRBV4-1 and TRBJ2-4; 10 bases fit TRBD2. V gave up 1 base and J gave up 7 bases; unmatched junction bases: 7. Germline V gene lookup returns CDR1 MGHRA and CDR2 YSYEKL. The CDR3 length is 16 residues. In DNA, the CDR3 is TGCGCCAGCAGCCAAGCCTGGACTAGCGGAGCTAACATTCAGTACTTC. This gives the protein CASSQAWTSGANIQYF.

This clone was seen a single time. J is TRBJ1-2 and V is TRBV30; D gene unclear. The V end lost 8 bases, the J end lost 3 bases, and 22 bases lay between the germline ends. The CDR3 spans 15 residues. Per the germline V gene, CDR1 is GTSNPN and CDR2 is SVGIG (reference sequence). The CDR3 is CARLASRGAYYGYTF. The CDR3 DNA is TGTGCCCGGCTGGCTTCCCGGGGAGCCTACTATGGCTACACCTTC. The entire variable domain, with the rest obtained from reference TRBV30 and TRBJ1-2, is as follows: SQTIHQWPATLVQPVGSPLSLECTVEGTSNPNLYWYRQAAGRGLQLLFYSVGIGQISSEVPQNLSASRPQDRQFILSSKKLLLSDSGFYLCARLASRGAYYGYTFGSGTRLTVV.

The CDR3 protein is CASSALGSEQFF. The DNA of the CDR3 is TGTGCCAGCAGTGCTTTGGGCAGTGAGCAGTTCTTC. The chain links TRBV2 to TRBJ2-1; D unclear. CDR1 is SNHLY, CDR2 FYNNEI, per germline. CDR3 length: 12 residues. V shed 4 bases and J shed 9 bases, with 10 bases lying between them.

With respect to this clone: Within the sample, other DNA sequences also encode this same CDR3. In nucleotides, the CDR3 is TGCGCCAGCAGCTTGGGGGACAGAGATTTAGGCGAGCAGTACTTC. This sequence encodes CASSLGDRDLGEQYF. The rearrangement uses TRBV5-1 and TRBJ2-7, with 7 nucleotides matching TRBD1. The CDR3 spans 15 residues. In germline, CDR1 is SGHRS, CDR2 YFSETQ. V gave up 0 bases and J gave up 6 bases; unmatched junction bases: 9. Full variable domain (outside the CDR3, taken from reference TRBV5-1 and TRBJ2-7): KAGVTQTPRYLIKTRGQQVTLSCSPISGHRSVSWYQQTPGQGLQFLFEYFSETQRNKGNFPGRFSGRQFSNSRSEMNVSTLELGDSALYLCASSLGDRDLGEQYFGPGTRLTVT.

The rearrangement joins TRBV6-5 to TRBJ2-1, with D possibly TRBD2 on 6 matching bases. Trimming took off 5 bases at V and 4 bases at J, with 12 bases between the two ends. CDR3 length: 14 residues. The V gene's germline CDR1 is MNHEY and CDR2 SVGAGI. CDR3 bases: TGTGCCAGCAGTCGGGCTAGCGATTACAATGAGCAGTTCTTC. As protein: CASSRASDYNEQFF.

The rearrangement uses TRBV5-1 and TRBJ1-1; the D is unclear. The CDR3 sequence is 12 residues long. Germline CDR1 and CDR2: SGHRS and YFSETQ. Trimming pared 4 bases from V and 8 bases from J, leaving 12 bases between. The CDR3, as DNA: TGCGCCAGCAGCCTCGAGGAAGGAGAAGCTTTCTTT. Protein product: CASSLEEGEAFF.